The 28 T cell receptor beta chains given below trace back to one sample, sequenced in a study of blood T cells in healthy people across ages. It was with a sample-barcoded 5' primer and a J-beta primer mix that a second PCR of about 6 to 12 cycles was run. TCRdb re-called the 5' RACE reads through MiXCR, storing one row per CDR3 protein. The sample has hundreds of thousands of distinct CDR3 sequences, around 45% seen once. The sequenced material came from blood. These TCRs come from a woman aged 60 to 75 in good health.

This clonotype was counted a few times. V gene TRBV7-3 combines with J gene TRBJ2-7, with 8 bases fitting TRBD2. The CDR3 contains 14 residues. V lost 4 bases to trimming and J lost 3 bases; unmatched junction nucleotides: 5. Per the germline V gene, CDR1 is SGHTA and CDR2 is FQGTGA. The CDR3 DNA is TGTGCCAGCAGCTATTACACTAGCGGCTACGAGCAGTACTTC. Its protein is CASSYYTSGYEQYF. The complete variable domain, with remaining parts taken from reference TRBV7-3 and TRBJ2-7, reads GAGVSQTPSNKVTEKGKYVELRCDPISGHTALYWYRQSLGQGPEFLIYFQGTGAADDSGLPNDRFFAVRPEGSVSTLKIQRTERGDSAVYLCASSYYTSGYEQYFGPGTRLTVT.

The gene calls are TRBV7-2 and TRBJ1-4; D call uncertain. The germline V gene encodes CDR1 SGHTA and CDR2 FQGNSA. The CDR3 runs 14 residues. V lost 2 bases and J lost 2, with 6 bases in between. The CDR3 coding sequence is TGTGCCAGCAGCTTATTGCGCACTAATGAAAAACTGTTTTTT. This codes for CASSLLRTNEKLFF.

Concerning this clonotype: A much larger clone lies one base from this, so it may be a read error. CDR3 sequence (DNA): TGTGCCAGCAGCTTTGCCCGGACTACCGTCTCCTACGAGCAGTACTTC. It yields the protein CASSFARTTVSYEQYF. The genes are TRBV7-9 and TRBJ2-5; D may be TRBD2 (6 bases). Judging by the DNA end, TRBJ2-7 fits better; the J call may be wrong. The CDR3 runs 16 residues. Looked up from germline, CDR1 is SEHNR and CDR2 is FQNEAQ (reference sequence).

The genes are TRBV29-1 and TRBJ2-1; 7 nucleotides match TRBD1. J lost 5 bases, V lost 6 bases, and 10 bases had no gene match. Per germline, CDR1 SQVTM and CDR2 ANQGSEA. The CDR3 sequence is 14 residues long. CDR3 sequence (DNA): TGCAGCGTCGCCCTAGGGGGCCCTCACAATGAGCAGTTCTTC. As protein: CSVALGGPHNEQFF.

This clonotype was seen a few times. The chain uses TRBV13 and TRBJ2-5, with 7 bases aligning to TRBD1. The J call may be incorrect, as the DNA end agrees better with TRBJ2-7. Germline V gene data show CDR1 as PRHDT and CDR2 as FYEKMQ (reference sequence). There are 15 residues in the CDR3. CDR3 in amino acids: CASSLRPGGFDEQYF. The CDR3 bases are TGTGCCAGCAGCTTACGCCCAGGGGGTTTCGACGAGCAGTACTTC.

This chain joins TRBV28 and TRBJ1-1, with D tentatively TRBD1 (6 bases). The CDR3 loop spans 11 amino acids. The V and J ends lost 5 bases and 11 bases respectively, with 12 bases between them. Looked up from germline, CDR1 is MDHEN and CDR2 is SYDVKM. CDR3 amino acids: CASSRRDKAFF. For the CDR3, the DNA is TGTGCCAGCAGTAGGCGGGACAAGGCTTTCTTT.

V and J are TRBV5-5 and TRBJ2-7; 8 positions agree with TRBD2. This CDR3 comprises 17 residues. Per germline, CDR1 SGHKS and CDR2 YYEKEE (reference sequence). The J segment lost 0 bases and the V segment lost 0 bases, leaving 8 bases of the junction unmatched. This CDR3 is CASSLAATSGGSYEQYF. The DNA for the CDR3 is TGTGCCAGCAGCTTGGCCGCTACTAGCGGAGGCTCCTACGAGCAGTACTTC. Together with reference TRBV5-5 and TRBJ2-7, the CDR3 gives the full variable domain: DAGVTQSPTHLIKTRGQQVTLRCSPISGHKSVSWYQQVLGQGPQFIFQYYEKEERGRGNFPDRFSARQFPNYSSELNVNALLLGDSALYLCASSLAATSGGSYEQYFGPGTRLTVT.

This clonotype was counted between two and nine times. The V and J genes are TRBV20-1 and TRBJ2-7; D unclear. With 3 bases removed from V and 5 bases from J, the gap between germline ends came to 11 bases. The germline V gene encodes CDR1 DFQATT and CDR2 SNEGSKA (reference sequence). CDR3 length: 12 residues. CDR3 sequence: CSARGQLDEQYF. The CDR3 DNA reads as TGCAGTGCTAGGGGCCAACTGGACGAGCAGTACTTC.

This chain uses TRBV18 with TRBJ2-2, with 10 bases identical to TRBD2. The V gene end was trimmed by 4 bases and the J gene end by 2 bases; junction bases not matched to a gene: 4. Germline V gives CDR1 KGHSH, CDR2 LQKENI. The CDR3 is 16 residues long. The CDR3 bases are TGTGCCAGCTCACTGGCTAGCGGGAGTAACACCGGGGAGCTGTTTTTT. Translating it yields CASSLASGSNTGELFF.

Concerning this clonotype itself: One base away lies a much larger clone, so this may be a sequencing read error. Because the CDR3 is missing its conserved closing phenylalanine or tryptophan, this is likely a read error. The V gene is TRBV29-1, the J gene TRBJ2-5; D may match TRBD1 or TRBD2 (5 bases each). Per germline, CDR1 SQVTM and CDR2 ANQGSEA. Trimming took 7 bases from V and 5 from J, leaving 17 bases between them. The CDR3 has 13 residues. The CDR3 protein is CSAEPWGGETQYS. As DNA, the CDR3 is TGCAGCGCTGAGCCGTGGGGCGGGGAGACCCAGTACTCC.

The V call is TRBV4-2, the J call TRBJ1-6; the match to TRBD1 covers 9 bases. The CDR3 length is 14 residues. Per germline, CDR1 LGHNA and CDR2 YNFKEQ. V lost 2 bases and J lost 8; bases outside the gene matches: 1. In nucleotides, the CDR3 is TGTGCCAGCAGCCAAAGGACAGGGGATTCACCCCTCCACTTT. Its protein product is CASSQRTGDSPLHF.

The genes are TRBV9 and TRBJ1-1; 9 bases align to TRBD1. Germline V gene lookup returns CDR1 SGDLS and CDR2 YYNGEE. CDR3 length: 14 amino acids. The junction had 6 bases not matched to a gene; V was cut back by 3 bases and J by 6 bases. CDR3 coding DNA: TGTGCCAGCAGCGCCGGACAGGGGACGGCTGAAGCTTTCTTT. Translated: CASSAGQGTAEAFF.

This chain uses TRBV29-1 with TRBJ2-1, with 12 bases fitting TRBD2. V lost 6 bases to trimming and J lost 9 bases; unmatched junction nucleotides: 3. Germline-derived CDR1 and CDR2 are SQVTM and ANQGSEA. The CDR3 extends over 12 amino acids. As DNA, the CDR3 is TGCAGCGTGAGACTAGCGGGAGTTGAGCAGTTCTTC. Amino acids: CSVRLAGVEQFF.

This clonotype was detected once. V and J are TRBV19 and TRBJ2-3; 8 bases fit TRBD2. Germline trimming cut 3 bases from V and 1 base from J; bases unmatched to any gene: 6. Germline V gene lookup returns CDR1 LNHDA and CDR2 SQIVND (reference sequence). There are 16 residues in the CDR3. The CDR3 here is CASSINSGRGTDTQYF. The CDR3 nucleotides read TGTGCCAGTAGTATCAACAGCGGGAGAGGCACAGATACGCAGTATTTT.

This chain links TRBV10-3 with TRBJ2-7; TRBD1 matches 8 bases. With V trimmed by 3 bases and J by 3 bases, 1 base remained unmatched. Per the germline V gene, CDR1 is ENHRY and CDR2 is SYGVKD. The CDR3 is 13 amino acids. The CDR3 DNA follows: TGTGCCATCAGTGACGGGACAGGCTACGAGCAGTACTTC. Protein: CAISDGTGYEQYF.

This clonotype was seen a few times. The J gene is TRBJ1-2, the V gene TRBV4-3; 8 bases map to TRBD1. J was trimmed by 0 bases and V by 1 base; bases with no gene match: 4. The CDR3 totals 16 residues. Germline V gives CDR1 LGHNA, CDR2 YSLEER. The DNA of the CDR3 is TGCGCCAGCAGCCAAGGCGTGGACAGGGCTAACTATGGCTACACCTTC. This sequence encodes CASSQGVDRANYGYTF.

The V gene is TRBV20-1, the J gene TRBJ2-3; D is possibly TRBD2 (6 bases). This CDR3 contains 16 residues. Germline V CDR1 and CDR2: DFQATT, SNEGSKA (reference sequence). Trimming stripped 0 bases from V and 1 base from J, with 14 bases between. CDR3 amino acids: CSARDRQGLGTDTQYF. As DNA, the CDR3 is TGCAGTGCTAGAGATCGGCAGGGACTGGGCACAGATACGCAGTATTTT.

The chain combines TRBV21-1 with TRBJ2-7; the table's D gene call, TRBD1, was not cross checked with the DNA. TRBV21-1 is classified as a pseudogene. CDR3 length: 16 residues. CDR3 in amino acids: CASSRCPGQGVEEQYF. Written as DNA, the CDR3 is TGTGCCAGCAGCAGGTGTCCGGGACAGGGGGTGGAGGAGCAGTACTTC.

The chain carries TRBV20-1 and TRBJ2-7; D remains ambiguous. The J call may be mistaken, given a closer DNA end match to TRBJ2-5. The CDR3 covers 12 residues. Germline CDR1 reads DFQATT; CDR2 reads SNEGSKA (reference sequence). The CDR3 DNA reads TGCAGTGCTCCGCTCGGGCAAGAGACCCAGTACTTC. Translated, it gives CSAPLGQETQYF.

This clonotype showed up just a few times. The chain uses TRBV29-1 and TRBJ2-7; D may be TRBD2 (5 bases). Germline V gives CDR1 SQVTM, CDR2 ANQGSEA. The CDR3 sequence is 13 residues long. In DNA form, the CDR3 reads TGCACCATTAGGGCGGGCCCCCGCGACGAGCAGTACTTC. Translating gives CTIRAGPRDEQYF.

The chain couples TRBV7-2 to TRBJ2-3; possibly TRBD2 for D (5 bases). Germline-derived CDR1 and CDR2 are SGHTA and FQGNSA. The CDR3 has 14 amino acids. V dropped 4 bases and J dropped 2 bases, with 10 bases sitting between them. CDR3 bases: TGTGCCAGCAGCTCTCCGGGGATCACAGATACGCAGTATTTT. Residues: CASSSPGITDTQYF.

This clonotype has a handful of counts. The chain recombines TRBV6-2 or TRBV6-3 with TRBJ1-5, with D possibly TRBD1 on 5 matching bases. Germline-derived CDR1 and CDR2 are MNHEY and SVGEGT. Trimming took 0 bases from V and 7 from J, leaving 13 bases between them. The CDR3 runs 15 residues. CDR3 sequence (DNA): TGTGCCAGCAGTTACTCTAGTTGGGGGAGACAGCCCCAGCATTTT. This gives the protein CASSYSSWGRQPQHF.

The rearrangement links TRBV18 to TRBJ2-7; D remains unclear. This CDR3 region has 14 residues. V was pared by 5 bases and J by 3 bases, with 14 bases between. Germline CDR1 is KGHSH and CDR2 is LQKENI. The CDR3 DNA reads as TGTGCCAGCTCAACTTCGAGCCCAGGCTACGAGCAGTACTTC. It encodes CASSTSSPGYEQYF. The full variable domain, its missing parts supplied by reference TRBV18 and TRBJ2-7, is NAGVMQNPRHLVRRRGQEARLRCSPMKGHSHVYWYRQLPEEGLKFMVYLQKENIIDESGMPKERFSAEFPKEGPSILRIQQVVRGDSAAYFCASSTSSPGYEQYFGPGTRLTVT.

Ten or more counts support this clonotype. The chain couples TRBV7-9 to TRBJ1-1, with unresolved D. CDR1 SEHNR and CDR2 FQNEAQ come from the germline V gene (reference sequence). The ends were cut back, 5 bases at V and 9 bases at J, with 16 bases in the middle. The CDR3 consists of 13 residues. CDR3 sequence reads: CASSVEMAGKAFF. The CDR3 DNA follows: TGTGCCAGCAGCGTAGAGATGGCGGGGAAAGCTTTCTTT.

The V and J genes are TRBV7-2 and TRBJ2-1, with unresolved D. In germline, CDR1 is SGHTA, CDR2 FQGNSA. The CDR3 has 14 residues. Deletions cut 6 bases from V and 0 bases from J, with 9 bases between. The DNA of the CDR3 is TGTGCCAGCAGTGTTAAGGGCTCCTACAATGAGCAGTTCTTC. Translation gives CASSVKGSYNEQFF. Looking up the rest from reference TRBV7-2 and TRBJ2-1 gives the full variable domain: GAGVSQSPSNKVTEKGKDVELRCDPISGHTALYWYRQSLGQGLEFLIYFQGNSAPDKSGLPSDRFSAERTGGSVSTLTIQRTQQEDSAVYLCASSVKGSYNEQFFGPGTRLTVL.

This clonotype was counted only a few times. The gene calls are TRBV20-1 and TRBJ1-4; 11 nucleotides agree with TRBD1. This CDR3 comprises 15 residues. V was pared by 3 bases and J by 7 bases, with 7 bases of the junction left unmatched. Germline CDR1 is DFQATT and CDR2 is SNEGSKA (reference sequence). The CDR3 DNA follows: TGCAGTGCTAGCGGGACAGGGGGTAAAGGTGAAAAACTGTTTTTT. It codes for CSASGTGGKGEKLFF.

The chain combines TRBV5-1 with TRBJ2-7; 14 bases agree with TRBD2. CDR1 is SGHRS and CDR2 is YFSETQ in the germline V gene. The CDR3 covers 16 residues. Unmatched junction bases numbered 5, after V lost 3 bases and J lost 3 bases. CDR3 sequence reads: CASSSGLAGVLYEQYF. CDR3 bases: TGCGCCAGCAGCTCGGGACTAGCGGGAGTCCTCTACGAGCAGTACTTC.

This clonotype was observed a handful of times. The CDR3 region has the DNA TGCGCCAGCAGAGCCGTTCCCGGGGCAAACTATGGCTACACCTTC. Protein sequence: CASRAVPGANYGYTF. The rearrangement joins TRBV5-1 to TRBJ1-2, with D possibly being TRBD1 (5 bases). V shed 5 bases and J shed 2 bases, with 16 bases lying between them. CDR1 SGHRS and CDR2 YFSETQ come from the germline V gene. This CDR3 has 15 residues.